The 18 T cell receptor beta chains presented below share a single source sample, sequenced in a study of blood T cell repertoires in COVID-19. TCRdb's table, derived via immunoSEQ multiplex PCR, lists solely in-frame clones and lacks some. Of about 250,000 clones detected, 85% to 90% appear once; the ten largest clones hold 1.5% to 2%. The sample consisted of PBMCs or T cells enriched from blood (not recorded which). These receptors all come from a middle-aged man who had recovered from COVID-19.

The rearrangement uses TRBV6-5 and TRBJ1-2; D remains ambiguous. V was cut by 3 bases and J by 2 bases, with 7 bases left in between. This CDR3 is built from 13 residues. The germline V gene has CDR1 MNHEY and CDR2 SVGAGI. The CDR3 nucleotides read TGTGCCAGCAGTTATAAATCGAACTATGGCTACACCTTC. Its translation is CASSYKSNYGYTF.

The chain recombines TRBV10-3 with TRBJ2-1; 7 bases agree with TRBD2. J was trimmed by 9 bases and V by 8 bases; bases with no gene match: 13. This CDR3 spans 14 amino acids. Germline-derived CDR1 and CDR2 are ENHRY and SYGVKD. The CDR3 loop is CAIRSGEGPGEQFF. CDR3 sequence (DNA): TGTGCCATCCGGTCGGGGGAGGGCCCGGGTGAGCAGTTCTTC.

The chain has TRBV4-2 and TRBJ2-2; 10 bases agree with TRBD1. Trimming removed 1 base from V and 4 bases from J; junction bases left unmatched: 3. This CDR3 spans 16 amino acids. CDR1 and CDR2 (germline): LGHNA, YNFKEQ. The CDR3 bases are TGTGCCAGCAGCCAAGGACAGGGGGCGAGCACCGGGGAGCTGTTTTTT. This encodes CASSQGQGASTGELFF.

This chain joins TRBV28 and TRBJ1-1, with 8 nucleotides matching TRBD1. The CDR3 contains 14 residues. Germline values: CDR1 MDHEN, CDR2 SYDVKM. V trimming: 3 bases; J trimming: 1 base; junction bases outside the gene matches: 1. This CDR3 reads CASSLGTGNTEAFF. Here the CDR3 DNA reads TGTGCCAGCAGTTTGGGGACAGGGAACACTGAAGCTTTCTTT.

The genes are TRBV7-2 and TRBJ2-1, with TRBD2 as a possible D gene (6 bases). In germline, CDR1 is SGHTA, CDR2 FQGNSA. The germline V and J ends were trimmed by 1 base and 9 bases, with 13 bases remaining between them. The CDR3 totals 14 residues. The CDR3 DNA sequence: TGTGCCAGCAGCTTAGGTTGGGACTTTTTTGAGCAGTTCTTC. It encodes CASSLGWDFFEQFF.

The rearrangement joins TRBV28 to TRBJ2-3, with 7 bases identical to TRBD2. CDR1 and CDR2 (germline): MDHEN, SYDVKM. V lost 2 bases and J lost 2; bases outside the gene matches: 10. The CDR3 has 17 residues. The CDR3 spells CASSLAGAPVDTDTQYF. In nucleotides, the CDR3 is TGTGCCAGCAGTTTAGCGGGAGCCCCAGTCGACACAGATACGCAGTATTTT.

This clone was seen a single time. The rearrangement uses TRBV27 and TRBJ2-5, with D possibly being TRBD1 (5 bases). Trimming removed 5 bases at V and 5 bases at J, with 18 bases between. The V gene's germline CDR1 is MNHEY and CDR2 SMNVEV (reference sequence). The CDR3 runs to 15 residues. CDR3 DNA sequence: TGTGCCAGCAGTCCTACGACCAGTGGGGCGGAGACCCAGTACTTC. Amino acid sequence: CASSPTTSGAETQYF.

The J gene is TRBJ1-6, the V gene TRBV7-6; D not certain. The ends were cut back, 4 bases at V and 7 bases at J, with 11 bases in the middle. Germline loops: CDR1 SGHVS, CDR2 FNYEAQ. The CDR3 covers 14 residues. For the CDR3, the DNA is TGTGCCAGCAGCTACACCACCGCCAATTCACCCCTCCACTTT. As protein: CASSYTTANSPLHF.

The chain couples TRBV29-1 to TRBJ2-7, with 8 bases matching TRBD1. The CDR3 spans 15 residues. V lost 4 bases to trimming and J lost 6 bases; unmatched junction nucleotides: 14. CDR1 is SQVTM, CDR2 ANQGSEA, per germline. The CDR3 DNA reads as TGCAGCGTTGTCCACGGACAGGGAATTAGGGGCGAGCAGTACTTC. Residues: CSVVHGQGIRGEQYF.

The V and J genes are TRBV29-1 and TRBJ1-4; the D gene is possibly TRBD1 (5 bases). Germline CDR1 and CDR2: SQVTM and ANQGSEA. The ends were cut back, 7 bases at V and 4 bases at J, with 10 bases in the middle. The CDR3 length is 12 residues. This chain's CDR3 is CSGRGGNEKLFF. The CDR3, as DNA: TGCAGCGGAAGGGGAGGTAATGAAAAACTGTTTTTT.

This sequence joins TRBV30 and TRBJ1-6; tentatively, D is TRBD1 (6 bases). From germline, CDR1 is GTSNPN and CDR2 SVGIG (reference sequence). The CDR3 has 14 residues. V lost 3 bases to trimming and J lost 7 bases, with 13 bases between them. The chain's CDR3 is CAWRVRRGNSPLHF. CDR3 DNA: TGTGCCTGGAGGGTTCGCAGGGGAAATTCACCCCTCCACTTT.

The chain uses TRBV9 and TRBJ2-5; 7 nucleotides align to TRBD2. CDR3 length: 15 amino acids. V lost 6 bases and J lost 4; bases outside the gene matches: 12. Germline CDR1 and CDR2: SGDLS and YYNGEE. CDR3 coding DNA: TGTGCCAGCACCAAAAGCGGGAATTTGTTAGAGACCCAGTACTTC. Protein product: CASTKSGNLLETQYF.

With regard to this clone: The sample contains more than one DNA sequence encoding this CDR3. The V gene is TRBV5-1, the J gene TRBJ2-3; 8 bases map to TRBD1. The CDR3 loop spans 15 amino acids. Trimming removed 0 bases from V and 1 base from J; junction bases left unmatched: 1. The germline gives CDR1 SGHRS, CDR2 YFSETQ. The CDR3 region is CASSLETGGTDTQYF. The DNA for the CDR3 is TGCGCCAGCAGCTTGGAGACAGGGGGCACAGATACGCAGTATTTT.

V and J are TRBV10-3 and TRBJ1-1; 10 positions agree with TRBD1. The CDR3 runs 16 residues. CDR1 ENHRY and CDR2 SYGVKD come from the germline V gene. After removal of 6 bases from V and 0 bases from J, the junction contained 7 bases not matched to a gene. The CDR3 spells CAIRPGTGALNTEAFF. DNA of the CDR3: TGTGCCATCAGGCCCGGGACAGGGGCCCTGAACACTGAAGCTTTCTTT.

This chain uses TRBV2 with TRBJ1-1; TRBD1 matches 8 bases. V gave up 4 bases and J gave up 0 bases; unmatched junction bases: 4. Germline CDR1 is SNHLY and CDR2 is FYNNEI. The CDR3 extends over 15 amino acids. CDR3 sequence reads: CASSGQGQVNTEAFF. The CDR3 DNA reads as TGTGCCAGCAGTGGACAGGGGCAAGTGAACACTGAAGCTTTCTTT.

The chain links TRBV7-2 to TRBJ2-7; D remains ambiguous. This CDR3 comprises 12 residues. V lost 5 bases and J 1 base, leaving 6 bases between the germline ends. Per germline, CDR1 SGHTA and CDR2 FQGNSA. The chain's CDR3 is CASSPVSYEQYF. The CDR3 DNA reads TGTGCCAGCAGCCCGGTTTCCTACGAGCAGTACTTC.

The chain uses TRBV6-2 or TRBV6-3 and TRBJ1-2; D is uncertain. Trimming cost V 6 bases and J 2 bases, with 19 bases left between them. Germline CDR1 MNHEY, CDR2 SVGEGT. CDR3 length: 16 residues. In nucleotides, the CDR3 is TGTGCCAGCAGCTCTGTGGGGTATGCGGGAAACTATGGCTACACCTTC. Protein: CASSSVGYAGNYGYTF.

V is TRBV9 and J is TRBJ1-1; unclear D gene. This CDR3 comprises 13 residues. The V gene lost 3 bases and the J gene lost 2 bases, with 8 bases spanning the gap. Looked up from germline, CDR1 is SGDLS and CDR2 is YYNGEE. The CDR3 sequence: CASSARYNTEAFF. The DNA for the CDR3 is TGTGCCAGCAGCGCTCGGTACAACACTGAAGCTTTCTTT.